The text below deals with one T cell receptor beta chain. Its antigen is undetermined. Germline lookup yields CDR1 MNHNY and CDR2 SVGAGI (reference sequence). The CDR3 length is 13 residues. Deletions cut 10 bases from V and 8 bases from J, with 18 bases between. This sample was included in a study of beta chain features in type 1 diabetes. Whole-study findings and limits: Shorter templates might be favored by PCR, and equally so in patients and in controls. Across all four CD4+ subsets, people with type 1 diabetes showed modestly shorter TCRB CDR3s.

What was sequenced were expressed TCRB transcripts, since all of the isolated RNA had been reverse transcribed. Sequencing was performed with immunoSEQ multiplex PCR; in TCRdb, only in-frame clones are kept and a portion is missing. The sample holds approximately 250,000 clones, approximately 10% seen once. The receptor was isolated from a man under 40 with type 1 diabetes. This chain joins TRBV6-6 and TRBJ1-5, with a weak D call TRBD1 (5 bases). The sequencing input was naive CD4+ T cells from blood. In nucleotides, the CDR3 is TGTGCCATCTCCCGGGGGGAGACGGAGCCCCAGCATTTT. Its translation: CAISRGETEPQHF.